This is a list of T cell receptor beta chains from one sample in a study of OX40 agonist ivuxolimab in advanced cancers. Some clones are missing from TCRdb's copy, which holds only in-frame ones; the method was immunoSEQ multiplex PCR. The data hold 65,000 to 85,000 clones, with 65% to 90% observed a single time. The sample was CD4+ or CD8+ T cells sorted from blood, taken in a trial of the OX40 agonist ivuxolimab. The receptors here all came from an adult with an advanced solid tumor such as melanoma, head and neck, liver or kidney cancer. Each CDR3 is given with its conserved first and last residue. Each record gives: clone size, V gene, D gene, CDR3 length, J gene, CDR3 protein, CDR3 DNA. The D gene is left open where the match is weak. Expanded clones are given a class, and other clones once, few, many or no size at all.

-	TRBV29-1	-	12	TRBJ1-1	CSVDGGGTEAFF	TGCAGCGTTGATGGGGGCGGCACTGAAGCTTTCTTT
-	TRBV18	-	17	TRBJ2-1	CASSPIERASSYNEQFF	TGTGCCAGCTCACCGATTGAAAGGGCCAGCTCCTACAATGAGCAGTTCTTC
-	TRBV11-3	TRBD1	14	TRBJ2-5	CASSLQGAPETQYF	TGTGCCAGCAGCCTGCAGGGGGCCCCAGAGACCCAGTACTTC
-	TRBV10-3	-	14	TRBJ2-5	CAISESTAQETQYF	TGTGCCATCAGTGAGTCGACAGCCCAAGAGACCCAGTACTTC
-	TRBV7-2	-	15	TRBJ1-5	CASSLVAGPDQPQHF	TGTGCCAGCAGCTTAGTGGCAGGGCCGGATCAGCCCCAGCATTTT
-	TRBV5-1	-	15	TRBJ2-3	CASNRAGRDTDTQYF	TGCGCCAGCAATCGCGCAGGTAGGGACACAGATACGCAGTATTTT
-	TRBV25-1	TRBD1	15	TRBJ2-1	CASSEPGQVYNEQFF	TGTGCCAGCAGTGAGCCGGGACAGGTTTACAATGAGCAGTTCTTC
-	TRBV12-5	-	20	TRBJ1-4	CASGLEPPRWEGRTNEKLFF	TGTGCTAGTGGTTTGGAACCCCCCCGGTGGGAGGGCCGGACTAATGAAAAACTGTTTTTT
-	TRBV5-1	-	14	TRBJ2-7	CASSLGGRSYEQYF	TGCGCCAGCAGCTTGGGGGGAAGGAGCTACGAGCAGTACTTC
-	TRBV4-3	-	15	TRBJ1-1	CASSLRSRPGTEAFF	TGCGCCAGCAGCCTCAGGTCCAGGCCGGGCACTGAAGCTTTCTTT
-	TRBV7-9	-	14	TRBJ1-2	CASSLAQLGGGYTF	TGTGCCAGCAGCTTAGCTCAACTGGGAGGTGGCTACACCTTC
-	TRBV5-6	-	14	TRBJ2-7	CASSPRVGRYEQYF	TGTGCCAGCAGCCCCAGGGTTGGTCGATACGAGCAGTACTTC
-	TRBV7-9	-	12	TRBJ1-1	CASNLGDTEAFF	TGTGCCAGCAATCTCGGGGACACTGAAGCTTTCTTT
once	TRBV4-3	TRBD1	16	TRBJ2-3	CASSLVFGQGTDTQYF	TGCGCCAGCAGCCTAGTTTTTGGACAGGGAACAGATACGCAGTATTTT
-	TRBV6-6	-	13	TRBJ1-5	CASSYSFSQPQHF	TGTGCCAGCAGTTACTCGTTCAGCCAGCCCCAGCATTTT
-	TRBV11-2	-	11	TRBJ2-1	CASSPGNEQFF	TGTGCCAGCAGCCCCGGAAATGAGCAGTTCTTC
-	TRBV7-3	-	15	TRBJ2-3	CASSLEGFSTDTQYF	TGTGCCAGCAGCTTAGAGGGATTTAGCACAGATACGCAGTATTTT
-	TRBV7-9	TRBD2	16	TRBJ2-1	CASSSLRAGVGAEQFF	TGTGCCAGCAGCTCCCTCCGGGCGGGGGTCGGGGCTGAGCAGTTCTTC
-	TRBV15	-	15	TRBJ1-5	CATSRDKGSNQPQHF	TGTGCCACCAGCAGAGATAAAGGCAGCAATCAGCCCCAGCATTTT
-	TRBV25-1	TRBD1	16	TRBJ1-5	CASSQAGTGGNQPQHF	TGTGCCAGCAGTCAGGCTGGGACAGGGGGCAATCAGCCCCAGCATTTT
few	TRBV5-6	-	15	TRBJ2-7	CASSLTGQGAYEQYF	TGTGCCAGCAGCTTGACGGGTCAGGGAGCCTACGAGCAGTACTTC
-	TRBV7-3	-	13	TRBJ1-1	CASSAGLNTEAFF	TGTGCCAGCAGTGCGGGGCTGAACACTGAAGCTTTCTTT
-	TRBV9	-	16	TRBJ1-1	CASSVASGSMNTEAFF	TGTGCCAGCAGCGTAGCTTCCGGGTCCATGAACACTGAAGCTTTCTTT
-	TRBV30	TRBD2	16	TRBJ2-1	CAWSPKRGGSDNEQFF	TGTGCCTGGAGTCCAAAGCGGGGGGGCTCCGACAATGAGCAGTTCTTC
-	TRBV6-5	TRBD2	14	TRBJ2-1	CASRRGGGSNEQFF	TGTGCCAGCCGTCGGGGGGGCGGGAGTAATGAGCAGTTCTTC
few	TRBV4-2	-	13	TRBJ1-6	CASSPNQGSPLHF	TGTGCCAGCAGCCCCAATCAGGGATCACCCCTCCACTTT
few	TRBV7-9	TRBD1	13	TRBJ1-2	CASSPQDRHGYTF	TGTGCCAGCAGCCCACAGGACAGGCACGGCTACACCTTC
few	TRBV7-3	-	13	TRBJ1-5	CASSLNSNQPQHF	TGTGCCAGCAGCTTAAACAGCAATCAGCCCCAGCATTTT
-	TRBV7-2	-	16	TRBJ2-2	CASSLPTGYNTGELFF	TGTGCCAGCAGCCTCCCCACCGGCTACAACACCGGGGAGCTGTTTTTT
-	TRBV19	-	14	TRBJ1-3	CASSSGRQGNTIYF	TGTGCCAGTAGTTCCGGGCGGCAGGGAAACACCATATATTTT
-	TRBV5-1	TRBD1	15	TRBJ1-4	CASSWGRQGGEKLFF	TGCGCCAGCAGCTGGGGTAGACAGGGCGGGGAAAAACTGTTTTTT
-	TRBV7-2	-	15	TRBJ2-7	CASSSWASTHYEQYF	TGTGCCAGCAGCTCCTGGGCCTCGACTCACTACGAGCAGTACTTC
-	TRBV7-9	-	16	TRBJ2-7	CASSPWGRGRDYEQYF	TGTGCCAGCAGCCCCTGGGGGCGGGGGCGCGACTACGAGCAGTACTTC
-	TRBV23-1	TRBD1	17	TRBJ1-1	CASSHRGTAASNTEAFF	TGCGCCAGCAGTCATCGCGGGACAGCCGCCTCGAACACTGAAGCTTTCTTT
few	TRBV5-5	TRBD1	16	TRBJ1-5	CASSSTDRARNQPQHF	TGTGCCAGCAGCTCTACCGACAGGGCACGCAATCAGCCCCAGCATTTT
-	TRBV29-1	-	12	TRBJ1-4	CSAAATNEKLFF	TGCAGCGCGGCAGCAACTAATGAAAAACTGTTTTTT
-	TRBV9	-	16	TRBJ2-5	CASSVALGPYGETQYF	TGTGCCAGCAGCGTAGCTTTAGGGCCGTATGGGGAGACCCAGTACTTC
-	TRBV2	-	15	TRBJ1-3	CASSGVRQSGNTIYF	TGTGCCAGCAGTGGAGTAAGACAGTCTGGAAACACCATATATTTT
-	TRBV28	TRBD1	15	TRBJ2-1	CASSSRDRTYNEQFF	TGTGCCAGCAGTTCGAGGGACAGGACCTACAATGAGCAGTTCTTC
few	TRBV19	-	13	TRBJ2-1	CASSINSGNEQFF	TGTGCCAGTAGTATTAACTCCGGCAATGAGCAGTTCTTC
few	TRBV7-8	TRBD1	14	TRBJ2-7	CASSSRQGSNEQYF	TGTGCCAGCAGCTCCCGACAGGGATCTAACGAGCAGTACTTC
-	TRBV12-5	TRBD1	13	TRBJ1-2	CASGLTGDYGYTF	TGTGCTAGTGGTTTGACAGGGGACTATGGCTACACCTTC
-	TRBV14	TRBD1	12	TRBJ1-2	CASSRRDSGYTF	TGTGCCAGCAGCCGACGGGACAGCGGCTACACCTTC
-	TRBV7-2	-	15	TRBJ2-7	CASSLSGRTLYEQYF	TGTGCCAGCAGCTTATCTGGCCGAACCCTCTACGAGCAGTACTTC
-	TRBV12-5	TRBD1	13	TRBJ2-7	CASGKGQVDEQYF	TGTGCTAGTGGGAAGGGACAGGTCGACGAGCAGTACTTC
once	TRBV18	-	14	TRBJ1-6	CASSPTGGHSPLHF	TGTGCCAGCTCACCAACCGGGGGACATTCACCCCTCCACTTT
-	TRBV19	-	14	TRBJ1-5	CASSPEVQNQPQHF	TGTGCCAGTAGTCCGGAAGTCCAGAATCAGCCCCAGCATTTT